This TCR beta chain was obtained from a study of cytomegalovirus exposure and HLA in healthy donors. This CDR3 has 17 amino acids. Germline CDR1 is SGDLS and CDR2 is YYNGEE. V lost 4 bases, J lost 2 bases, and 10 bases stayed unmatched. In the case of this clone: Its antigen is currently unknown.

Findings of the study overall: Reports credit the classifier with highly specific, highly sensitive diagnosis of cytomegalovirus status.

13 Jbeta primers and 60 Vbeta primers were used for the PCR. The protocol was immunoSEQ multiplex PCR, while the TCRdb copy is restricted to in-frame clones and leaves out a portion. The sample records 150,000 or so clones, roughly four fifths being singletons. V usage is TRBV9 and J usage is TRBJ2-3; 10 bases line up with TRBD2. The source is a man aged 18 to 30 in good health and CMV-seropositive. The sequenced sample consisted of PBMCs. The CDR3 protein is CASSSRGTSAITDTQYF. The DNA for the CDR3 is TGTGCCAGCAGCTCCCGGGGGACTAGCGCTATCACAGATACGCAGTATTTT.